These 13 T cell receptor beta chains came from one sample sequenced in a study of OX40 agonist ivuxolimab in advanced cancers. The library relied on the immunoSEQ multiplex PCR assay. What TCRdb holds here is the immuneACCESS table cut down to in-frame rearrangements. Part of the clones is not present; checked against another copy, under half of the missing clones reflect an unresolved V gene, and the others are unexplained. The sample yields just over 45,000 clones; about 93% were counted once. Approximately 10% of the sample is held by the ten biggest clonotypes. The source material was CD4+ or CD8+ T cells sorted from blood, sampled in a trial of the OX40 agonist ivuxolimab. The receptors here all came from an adult with an advanced solid tumor such as melanoma, head and neck, liver or kidney cancer.

This chain links TRBV27 with TRBJ2-7, with TRBD1 matching over 7 bases. The germline V gene has CDR1 MNHEY and CDR2 SMNVEV (reference sequence). Trimming took 5 bases from V and 1 from J; bases not matched to a gene: 8. CDR3 length: 15 residues. This CDR3 is CASSPQGRESYEQYF. The CDR3, as DNA: TGTGCCAGCAGTCCACAGGGGCGAGAGTCCTACGAGCAGTACTTC.

The chain is built from TRBV9 and TRBJ2-2, with 7 bases that match TRBD1. Germline V gene lookup returns CDR1 SGDLS and CDR2 YYNGEE. With V trimmed by 2 bases and J by 9 bases, 13 bases remained unmatched. There are 16 residues in the CDR3. The CDR3 loop is CASSVHRDSLVRELFF. DNA of the CDR3: TGTGCCAGCAGCGTTCACCGGGACAGCCTTGTCCGGGAGCTGTTTTTT.

The chain joins TRBV5-5 to TRBJ1-1; D remains ambiguous. The germline V gene has CDR1 SGHKS and CDR2 YYEKEE (reference sequence). The ends were cut back, 4 bases at V and 0 bases at J, with 7 bases in the middle. CDR3 length: 13 residues. The CDR3 protein is CASSVGMNTEAFF. The CDR3 DNA reads TGTGCCAGCAGCGTTGGGATGAACACTGAAGCTTTCTTT. Full variable domain (rest looked up from reference TRBV5-5 and TRBJ1-1): DAGVTQSPTHLIKTRGQQVTLRCSPISGHKSVSWYQQVLGQGPQFIFQYYEKEERGRGNFPDRFSARQFPNYSSELNVNALLLGDSALYLCASSVGMNTEAFFGQGTRLTVV.

This chain's CDR3 is CASNGRGEVGAFF. For the CDR3, the DNA is TGTGCCAGCAACGGTCGGGGGGAGGTTGGAGCTTTCTTT. This chain links TRBV25-1 with TRBJ1-1; TRBD1 might be the D (5 bases). The CDR3 loop spans 13 amino acids. The germline V and J ends were trimmed by 7 bases and 10 bases, with 19 bases remaining between them. Germline lookup yields CDR1 MGHDK and CDR2 SYGVNS.

The chain has TRBV11-2 and TRBJ1-5; possible D gene TRBD1, 6 bases. Trimming took off 6 bases at V and 7 bases at J, with 16 bases between the two ends. Germline V lookup: CDR1 SGHAT, CDR2 FQNNGV. This CDR3 has 14 residues. The CDR3 protein is CASSTTGAGQPQHF. The CDR3 bases are TGTGCCAGCAGTACAACGGGGGCTGGACAGCCCCAGCATTTT.

This sequence joins TRBV13 and TRBJ2-1; possibly TRBD2 for D (6 bases). The CDR3 extends over 15 amino acids. CDR1 and CDR2 (germline): PRHDT, FYEKMQ (reference sequence). Trimming took off 4 bases at V and 7 bases at J, with 17 bases between the two ends. The CDR3 sequence is CASSSPLAQLNEQFF. Written as DNA, the CDR3 is TGTGCCAGCAGCTCGCCCCTAGCGCAGCTTAATGAGCAGTTCTTC.

CDR3 coding DNA: TGCGCCAGCAGCCAAGAGATGATGAACACTGAAGCTTTCTTT. This codes for CASSQEMMNTEAFF. This chain uses TRBV4-1 with TRBJ1-1; D call uncertain. Germline values: CDR1 MGHRA, CDR2 YSYEKL. The CDR3 spans 14 residues. Trimming pared 0 bases from V and 0 bases from J, leaving 5 bases between.

V usage is TRBV7-3 and J usage is TRBJ1-1; maybe TRBD1 (6 bases). Trimming took 5 bases from V and 0 from J, leaving 13 bases between them. The CDR3 runs to 15 residues. Germline CDR1 is SGHTA and CDR2 is FQGTGA. The CDR3 protein is CASSPVGGLNTEAFF. The CDR3 DNA is TGTGCCAGCAGCCCCGTGGGGGGCTTGAACACTGAAGCTTTCTTT.

The chain joins TRBV5-1 to TRBJ1-3; D is unclear. V was pared by 5 bases and J by 0 bases, with 12 bases between. Germline V gene sequence: CDR1 SGHRS, CDR2 YFSETQ. This CDR3 comprises 15 residues. The CDR3 spells CASSQDGSSGNTIYF. In DNA, the CDR3 is TGCGCCAGCAGTCAAGACGGATCCTCTGGAAACACCATATATTTT.

This rearrangement joins TRBV12-5 to TRBJ2-1, with 9 bases aligning to TRBD1. The CDR3 is made up of 15 amino acids. The germline CDR1 and CDR2 sequences are LGHNT and FRNRAP. V lost 6 bases and J lost 4; bases outside the gene matches: 7. As DNA, the CDR3 is TGTGCTAGTGGAACCGGGACAGGGTCATACAATGAGCAGTTCTTC. The encoded protein is CASGTGTGSYNEQFF.

The chain joins TRBV9 to TRBJ2-5; 7 nucleotides align to TRBD1. The CDR3 spans 13 residues. The V gene's germline CDR1 is SGDLS and CDR2 YYNGEE. V shed 4 bases and J 5 bases; nucleotides not matched to a gene: 5. Here the CDR3 reads CASSKDRAETQYF. The CDR3 bases are TGTGCCAGCAGCAAAGACAGGGCGGAGACCCAGTACTTC.

The chain links TRBV7-3 to TRBJ2-7; perhaps TRBD2 as D (5 bases). CDR3 length: 11 amino acids. Trimming cost V 4 bases and J 7 bases, with 8 bases left between them. From germline, CDR1 is SGHTA and CDR2 FQGTGA. CDR3 coding DNA: TGTGCCAGCAGCTCGGGAACAGAGCAGTACTTC. Amino acid sequence: CASSSGTEQYF.

CDR3 residues: CASSFGTGSNEQYF. CDR3 nucleotides: TGTGCCAGCAGTTTTGGGACGGGGTCGAACGAGCAGTACTTC. J is TRBJ2-7 and V is TRBV28, with D perhaps assigned TRBD1 or TRBD2 (5 bases each). This CDR3 has 14 amino acids. Germline V gene data show CDR1 as MDHEN and CDR2 as SYDVKM. The V and J ends lost 3 bases and 5 bases respectively, with 14 bases between them. Full variable domain (missing parts from reference TRBV28 and TRBJ2-7): DVKVTQSSRYLVKRTGEKVFLECVQDMDHENMFWYRQDPGLGLRLIYFSYDVKMKEKGDIPEGYSVSREKKERFSLILESASTNQTSMYLCASSFGTGSNEQYFGPGTRLTVT.